There are a few counts of the clone carrying this T cell receptor (beta chain). These data originate in a study of cytomegalovirus exposure and HLA in healthy donors. Both 60 Vbeta primers and 13 Jbeta primers went into the PCR. Using immunoSEQ multiplex PCR, the repertoire was profiled, and TCRdb retains in-frame clones only, with some absent. The sample shows approximately 110,000 clones, approximately 79% of them seen only once. V was shortened by 5 bases and J by 5 bases, with 13 bases between the two germline ends. The CDR3 has 13 residues. From germline, CDR1 is MNHEY and CDR2 SMNVEV (reference sequence).

The sample consisted of PBMCs. The TCR was taken from a woman aged 40 to 55 in good health and CMV-seronegative. This rearrangement joins TRBV27 to TRBJ2-7, with a tentative D call TRBD2 (6 bases). Here the CDR3 reads CASSPEGLHEQYF. The DNA for the CDR3 is TGTGCCAGCAGTCCCGAGGGACTCCACGAGCAGTACTTC.